This TCR beta chain was recovered during a study of cytomegalovirus exposure and HLA in healthy donors. Broader study findings: A later analysis showed HLA-associated TCR beta chains outstripping equally common others in clonal expansion.

Comments on this clone: Antigen: not known.

V lost 5 bases, J lost 7 bases, and 2 bases stayed unmatched. CDR3 size: 10 residues. In germline, CDR1 is DFQATT, CDR2 SNEGSKA (reference sequence). This PCR relied on a set of 60 Vbeta primers and 13 Jbeta primers. Clones were sequenced by immunoSEQ multiplex PCR, and TCRdb holds only the in-frame ones, with some missing. The profile shows about 130,000 clones, over 70% of them singletons. The sample was PBMCs. This TCR derives from a woman aged 55-69 years in good health and CMV-seropositive. This sequence joins TRBV20-1 and TRBJ2-7; 7 nucleotides match TRBD1. CDR3 in DNA: TGCAGTGCTGTCAGGGGGGAGCAGTACTTC. Residues: CSAVRGEQYF.